This paragraph covers one TCR beta chain sequence. The data belong to a study of blood T cell repertoires in COVID-19. Study at large: PBMCs, B-cell-depleted T cells, or T cells provided the cDNA or gDNA that made up the material.

As handled by the study authors: Amplification from reference gene primers served as the basis for estimated nucleated cell counts. Repertoires were generated with immunoSEQ multiplex PCR, while TCRdb's copy carries only in-frame clones and drops some. The DNA was the basis for D and trimming; V, J and clone size are from that table. The data show over 100,000 clones, with less than 85% seen just once and 4% to 5.5% held by the top ten. CDR3 length: 13 residues. Germline CDR1 reads MDHEN; CDR2 reads SYDVKM. After removal of 7 bases from V and 3 bases from J, the junction contained 6 bases not matched to a gene.

This chain connects TRBV28 to TRBJ2-7; 7 bases match TRBD2. The source of this sequence is a human donor in a cohort sampled during active or convalescent COVID-19. Sequencing input: peripheral blood. The DNA of the CDR3 is TGTGCCAGCAATAGGGGAGGGGACTACGAGCAGTACTTC. Its translation: CASNRGGDYEQYF.